This T cell receptor (beta chain) appears in the sequencing data of a study of T-cell reconstitution after alpha-beta-depleted transplantation in children. Construction of the TCRbeta library involved unique molecular identifiers. MiXCR was run by TCRdb on the PCR reads, yielding one entry per CDR3 protein. This sample has some 200,000 distinct CDR3 sequences; around 9.7% occur once, and the top ten carry 5.1%. CDR3 size: 15 residues. Germline V lookup: CDR1 ENHRY, CDR2 SYGVKD. V lost 0 bases, J lost 0 bases, and 8 bases lay in between. This clonotype was picked up many times. This chain joins TRBV10-3 and TRBJ1-1; D remains unclear. Sequenced material: PBMCs from the stem cell graft donor, taken from the stem cell graft. This clonotype was obtained from a human donor who donated a stem cell graft to a child with SCID. CDR3 loop: CAISESRLMNTEAFF. The CDR3 DNA is TGTGCCATCAGTGAGTCGCGGCTTATGAACACTGAAGCTTTCTTT.